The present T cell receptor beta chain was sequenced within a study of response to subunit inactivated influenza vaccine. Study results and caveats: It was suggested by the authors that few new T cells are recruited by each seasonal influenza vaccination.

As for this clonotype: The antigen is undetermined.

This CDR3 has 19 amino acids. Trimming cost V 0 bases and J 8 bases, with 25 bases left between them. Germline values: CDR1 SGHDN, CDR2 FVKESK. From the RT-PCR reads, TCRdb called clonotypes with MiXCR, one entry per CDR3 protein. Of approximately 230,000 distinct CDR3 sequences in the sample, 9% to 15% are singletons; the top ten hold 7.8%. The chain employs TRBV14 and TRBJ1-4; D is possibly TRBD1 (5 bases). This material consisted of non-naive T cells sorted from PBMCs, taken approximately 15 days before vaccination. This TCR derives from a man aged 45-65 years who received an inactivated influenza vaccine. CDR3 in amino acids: CASSQEYGVVRADDEKLFF. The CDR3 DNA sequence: TGTGCCAGCAGCCAAGAATATGGCGTAGTCAGGGCGGATGACGAAAAACTGTTTTTT.